Presented here are 18 T cell receptor beta chains from one specimen sequenced in a study of T cells after yellow fever vaccination. TCRdb re-derived calls from the 5' RACE reads in MiXCR, one entry per CDR3 protein. The table has over 300,000 distinct CDR3 sequences, roughly 3.5% seen once. The sample consisted of PBMCs, taken on the day of the yellow fever booster vaccination. The receptor set was obtained from a man aged 18-30 years who received the YFV17D yellow fever vaccine.

This clonotype occurred a few times. The chain combines TRBV28 with TRBJ1-5; D uncertain. Germline V lookup: CDR1 MDHEN, CDR2 SYDVKM. The CDR3 is 12 amino acids. V was trimmed by 7 bases and J by 6 bases, leaving 10 bases between them. The CDR3 here is CASTMSAQPQHF. CDR3 nucleotides: TGTGCCAGCACGATGTCGGCTCAGCCCCAGCATTTT.

The rearrangement joins TRBV24-1 to TRBJ2-5, with 8 bases matching TRBD2. Trimming at V came to 6 bases and at J to 5 bases, leaving 7 bases not matched to a gene. The CDR3 runs 14 residues. CDR1 is KGHDR and CDR2 is SFDVKD in the germline V gene. CDR3: CATSPGGGVETQYF. The CDR3 DNA reads as TGTGCCACCAGTCCGGGGGGGGGCGTCGAGACCCAGTACTTC.

This clonotype was seen repeatedly, ten times or more. The DNA for the CDR3 is TGCGCCAGCAGCTTAGCGGGGGCCCTCCGTGATACGCAGTATTTT. This gives the protein CASSLAGALRDTQYF. J is TRBJ2-3 and V is TRBV4-1; 9 nucleotides align to TRBD2. Germline V lookup: CDR1 MGHRA, CDR2 YSYEKL. The junction had 9 bases not matched to a gene; V was cut back by 5 bases and J by 6 bases. The CDR3 loop spans 15 amino acids.

This clonotype came up many times. The chain carries TRBV7-3 and TRBJ2-3, with 7 bases matching TRBD1. The CDR3 contains 15 residues. The junction had 9 bases not matched to a gene; V was cut back by 5 bases and J by 4 bases. The germline V gene has CDR1 SGHTA and CDR2 FQGTGA. CDR3 bases: TGTGCCAGCAGCCTCGGGCCCCAGGGGGCAGATACGCAGTATTTT. Protein: CASSLGPQGADTQYF.

This clonotype came up many times. V is TRBV12-3 or TRBV12-4 and J is TRBJ2-2; 7 bases map to TRBD1. Unmatched junction bases numbered 4, after V lost 2 bases and J lost 1 base. This CDR3 has 16 amino acids. The CDR3 sequence is CASSLLQGKNTGELFF. The CDR3 DNA reads TGTGCCAGCAGTTTACTACAGGGGAAGAACACCGGGGAGCTGTTTTTT.

This clonotype showed up many times. The chain uses TRBV4-2 and TRBJ2-3; 10 bases are shared with TRBD1. The V gene end was trimmed by 0 bases and the J gene end by 7 bases; junction bases not matched to a gene: 4. CDR1 is LGHNA and CDR2 is YNFKEQ in the germline V gene. The CDR3 is 15 amino acids. CDR3 sequence reads: CASSQEGTGVYTQYF. CDR3 in DNA: TGTGCCAGCAGCCAAGAAGGGACAGGGGTTTATACGCAGTATTTT.

Many counts were recorded for this clonotype. V gene TRBV18 combines with J gene TRBJ2-3; 7 bases are shared with TRBD1. The CDR3 loop spans 14 amino acids. The trim removed 2 bases at V and 1 base at J, leaving 0 bases unmatched. CDR1 is KGHSH, CDR2 LQKENI, per germline. This CDR3 reads CASSPGTGTDTQYF. The DNA of the CDR3 is TGTGCCAGCTCACCAGGGACAGGCACAGATACGCAGTATTTT.

This clonotype was recorded at least ten times. The chain combines TRBV7-3 with TRBJ2-2; TRBD1 aligns across 7 bases. CDR1 is SGHTA and CDR2 is FQGTGA in the germline V gene. Trimming at V came to 2 bases and at J to 3 bases, leaving 6 bases not matched to a gene. The CDR3 loop spans 16 amino acids. The CDR3 DNA reads TGTGCCAGCAGCTTACTTAGGGGGCGGGACACCGGGGAGCTGTTTTTT. Translating gives CASSLLRGRDTGELFF.

This clonotype was seen at least ten times. This rearrangement joins TRBV23-1 to TRBJ2-7, with 7 bases identical to TRBD2. TRBV23-1 qualifies as an ORF whose function is uncertain. CDR3 length: 16 residues. Trimming at V came to 2 bases and at J to 5 bases, leaving 12 bases not matched to a gene. CDR3 bases: TGCGCCAGCAGTCAAGCCAGCGGGCTAGCGGATGACGAGCAGTACGTC. It translates to CASSQASGLADDEQYV.

There are many counts of this clonotype. The CDR3 sequence: CASSQTGSVSYNEQFF. CDR3 in DNA: TGTGCCAGCAGCCAGACGGGGTCAGTCTCCTACAATGAGCAGTTCTTC. The chain carries TRBV7-2 and TRBJ2-1; D might be TRBD2 (5 bases). In germline, CDR1 is SGHTA, CDR2 FQGNSA. V dropped 5 bases and J dropped 0 bases, with 14 bases sitting between them. This CDR3 is built from 16 residues.

This clonotype has only a few counts. The V and J genes are TRBV7-2 and TRBJ1-6; D possibly corresponds to TRBD1 (5 bases). CDR1 SGHTA and CDR2 FQGNSA come from the germline V gene. V lost 5 bases, J lost 9 bases, and 20 bases lay in between. The CDR3 loop spans 16 amino acids. CDR3 coding DNA: TGTGCCAGCAGCCCTCGGGGCGCGGGCGCAGGTTCACCCCTCCACTTT. As protein: CASSPRGAGAGSPLHF. The full variable domain, its missing parts supplied by reference TRBV7-2 and TRBJ1-6, is GAGVSQSPSNKVTEKGKDVELRCDPISGHTALYWYRQSLGQGLEFLIYFQGNSAPDKSGLPSDRFSAERTGGSVSTLTIQRTQQEDSAVYLCASSPRGAGAGSPLHFGNGTRLTVT.

The sample holds a few counts of this clonotype. The chain recombines TRBV2 with TRBJ2-1, with D tentatively TRBD1 or TRBD2 (5 bases each). Between the trimmed V and J ends, which lost 6 bases and 0 bases, there was a span of 12 bases. This CDR3 contains 15 residues. CDR1 is SNHLY and CDR2 is FYNNEI in the germline V gene. The CDR3 protein is CASSTWGSSYNEQFF. The DNA of the CDR3 is TGTGCCAGCAGCACCTGGGGGAGCTCCTACAATGAGCAGTTCTTC.

The chain couples TRBV10-3 to TRBJ2-2; D unresolved. The CDR3 is made up of 12 amino acids. Trimming left V 3 bases short and J 3 bases short, with 2 bases between. From germline, CDR1 is ENHRY and CDR2 SYGVKD. The CDR3 nucleotides read TGTGCCATCAGTGATCACACCGGGGAGCTGTTTTTT. Its protein is CAISDHTGELFF.

The V and J genes are TRBV5-4 and TRBJ2-7; D might be TRBD2 (6 bases). Trimming removed 3 bases from V and 3 bases from J, with 16 bases in between. The CDR3 has 15 residues. Germline CDR1 reads SGHNT; CDR2 reads YYREEE (reference sequence). The CDR3, as DNA: TGTGCCAGCAGCTCACCGCAGGACGGGGGCTACGAGCAGTACGTC. Residues: CASSSPQDGGYEQYV.

The table lists this clonotype with a few counts. The chain links TRBV20-1 to TRBJ1-6; no reliable D call. Per germline, CDR1 DFQATT and CDR2 SNEGSKA (reference sequence). With 1 base removed from V and 6 bases from J, the gap between germline ends came to 13 bases. CDR3 size: 15 residues. The CDR3 region is CSARVTSGINSPLHF. The CDR3 region has the DNA TGCAGTGCTAGAGTGACGAGTGGAATTAATTCACCCCTCCACTTT.

Many counts were recorded for this clonotype. The rearrangement joins TRBV5-1 to TRBJ1-6; D possibly corresponds to TRBD1 (6 bases). The CDR3 contains 14 residues. V lost 5 bases and J 9 bases, leaving 15 bases between the germline ends. CDR1 SGHRS and CDR2 YFSETQ come from the germline V gene. The CDR3 nucleotides read TGCGCCAGCAGGCGGGCAGGGGAGAGTTCACCCCTCCACTTT. As protein: CASRRAGESSPLHF.

The chain couples TRBV7-9 to TRBJ2-1; 11 bases align to TRBD1. The germline CDR1 and CDR2 sequences are SEHNR and FQNEAQ (reference sequence). This CDR3 region has 14 residues. With V trimmed by 4 bases and J by 9 bases, 5 bases remained unmatched. CDR3 amino acids: CASSWGQGGREQFF. DNA of the CDR3: TGTGCCAGCAGCTGGGGACAGGGGGGGCGTGAGCAGTTCTTC.

This clonotype was counted only a few times. The V and J genes are TRBV24-1 and TRBJ2-5; 9 bases map to TRBD2. Germline assignment: CDR1 KGHDR and CDR2 SFDVKD. The V segment lost 3 bases and the J segment 2 bases; nucleotides outside the gene matches: 12. The CDR3 spans 18 residues. This CDR3 is CATSDTLSSSGGQETQYF. CDR3 nucleotide sequence: TGTGCCACCAGTGATACCCTTTCAAGTAGCGGGGGACAAGAGACCCAGTACTTC.